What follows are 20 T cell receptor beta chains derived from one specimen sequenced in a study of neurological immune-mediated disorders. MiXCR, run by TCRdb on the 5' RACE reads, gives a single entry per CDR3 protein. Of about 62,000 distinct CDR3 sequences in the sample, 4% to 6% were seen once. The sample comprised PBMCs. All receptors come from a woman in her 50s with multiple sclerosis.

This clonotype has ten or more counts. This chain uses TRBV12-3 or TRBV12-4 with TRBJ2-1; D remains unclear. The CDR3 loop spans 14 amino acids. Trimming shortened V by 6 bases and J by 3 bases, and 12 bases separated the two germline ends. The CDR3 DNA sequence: TGTGCCAGCAGACCCCGGCTCAACTACAATGAGCAGTTCTTC. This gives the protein CASRPRLNYNEQFF.

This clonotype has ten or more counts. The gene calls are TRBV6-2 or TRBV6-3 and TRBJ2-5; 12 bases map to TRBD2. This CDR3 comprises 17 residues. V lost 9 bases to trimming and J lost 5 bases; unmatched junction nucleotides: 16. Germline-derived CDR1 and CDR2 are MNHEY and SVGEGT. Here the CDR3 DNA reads TGTGCCAGACTAGCGGGGGGCGTGTTCAGGATTGGCGAGACCCAGTACTTC. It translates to CARLAGGVFRIGETQYF.

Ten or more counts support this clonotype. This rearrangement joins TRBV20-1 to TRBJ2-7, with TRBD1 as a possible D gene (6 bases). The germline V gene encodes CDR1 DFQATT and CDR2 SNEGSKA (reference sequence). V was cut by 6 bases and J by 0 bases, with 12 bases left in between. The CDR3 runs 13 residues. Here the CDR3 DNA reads TGCAGTGCGTACCGGGACAACTCCTACGAGCAGTACTTC. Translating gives CSAYRDNSYEQYF.

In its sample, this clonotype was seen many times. CDR3: CASSLPLGPKNIQYF. The CDR3, as DNA: TGTGCCAGCAGCCTCCCCCTGGGGCCGAAAAACATTCAGTACTTC. V gene TRBV12-3 or TRBV12-4 combines with J gene TRBJ2-4; a weak D match, TRBD1 (5 bases). Trimming took off 6 bases at V and 4 bases at J, with 16 bases between the two ends. The CDR3 is made up of 15 amino acids.

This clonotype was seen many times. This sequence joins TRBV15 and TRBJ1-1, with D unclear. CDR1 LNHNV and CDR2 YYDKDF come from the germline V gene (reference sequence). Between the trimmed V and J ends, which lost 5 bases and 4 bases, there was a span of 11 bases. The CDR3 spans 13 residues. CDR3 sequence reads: CATSLRESTEAFF. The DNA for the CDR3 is TGTGCCACCAGCCTGCGGGAAAGCACTGAAGCTTTCTTT. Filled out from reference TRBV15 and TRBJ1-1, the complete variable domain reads DAMVIQNPRYQVTQFGKPVTLSCSQTLNHNVMYWYQQKSSQAPKLLFHYYDKDFNNEADTPDNFQSRRPNTSFCFLDIRSPGLGDTAMYLCATSLRESTEAFFGQGTRLTVV.

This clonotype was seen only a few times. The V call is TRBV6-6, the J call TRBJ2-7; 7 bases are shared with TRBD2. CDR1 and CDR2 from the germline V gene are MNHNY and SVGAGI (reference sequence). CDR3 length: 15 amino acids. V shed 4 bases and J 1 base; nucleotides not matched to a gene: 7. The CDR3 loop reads CASSFPGGESYEQYF. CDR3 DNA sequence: TGTGCCAGCAGTTTCCCGGGAGGAGAATCCTACGAGCAGTACTTC.

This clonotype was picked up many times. The CDR3 protein is CATEFGGGYTF. The CDR3 DNA is TGTGCCACAGAGTTCGGAGGCGGCTACACCTTC. J is TRBJ1-2 and V is TRBV6-5; D is unresolved. The CDR3 extends over 11 amino acids. V lost 10 bases and J 8 bases, leaving 14 bases between the germline ends. The V gene's germline CDR1 is MNHEY and CDR2 SVGAGI.

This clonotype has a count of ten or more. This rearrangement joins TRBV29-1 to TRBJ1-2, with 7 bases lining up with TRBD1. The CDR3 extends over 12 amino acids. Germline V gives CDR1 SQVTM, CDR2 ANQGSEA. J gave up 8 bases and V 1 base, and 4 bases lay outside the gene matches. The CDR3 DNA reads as TGCAGCGTTGAAGTTGACAGGGACGGCTACACCTTC. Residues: CSVEVDRDGYTF.

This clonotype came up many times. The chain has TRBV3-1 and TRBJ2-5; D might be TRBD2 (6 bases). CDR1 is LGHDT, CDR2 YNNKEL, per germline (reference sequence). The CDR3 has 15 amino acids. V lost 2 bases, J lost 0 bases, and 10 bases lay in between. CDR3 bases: TGTGCCAGCAGCCAACCCCGGGACTACCAAGAGACCCAGTACTTC. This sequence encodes CASSQPRDYQETQYF.

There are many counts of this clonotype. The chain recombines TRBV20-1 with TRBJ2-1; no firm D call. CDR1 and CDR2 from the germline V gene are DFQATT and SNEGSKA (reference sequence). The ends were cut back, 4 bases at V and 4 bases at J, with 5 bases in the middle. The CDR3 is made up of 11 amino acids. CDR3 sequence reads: CSANSYNEQFF. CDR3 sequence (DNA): TGCAGTGCTAACAGTTACAATGAGCAGTTCTTC.

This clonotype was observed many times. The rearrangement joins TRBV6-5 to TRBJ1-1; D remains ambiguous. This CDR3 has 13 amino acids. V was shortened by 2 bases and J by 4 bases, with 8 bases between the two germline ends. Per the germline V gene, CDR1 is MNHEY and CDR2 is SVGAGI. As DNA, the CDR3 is TGTGCCAGCAGTTACAAACGTAGCACTGAAGCTTTCTTT. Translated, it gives CASSYKRSTEAFF.

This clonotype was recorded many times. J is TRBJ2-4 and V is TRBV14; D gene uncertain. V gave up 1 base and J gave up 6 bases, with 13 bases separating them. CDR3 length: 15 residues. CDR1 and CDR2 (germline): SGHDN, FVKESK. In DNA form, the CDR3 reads TGTGCCAGCAGCCAAGCATCCCCCTTAGGAAACATTCAGTACTTC. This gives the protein CASSQASPLGNIQYF.

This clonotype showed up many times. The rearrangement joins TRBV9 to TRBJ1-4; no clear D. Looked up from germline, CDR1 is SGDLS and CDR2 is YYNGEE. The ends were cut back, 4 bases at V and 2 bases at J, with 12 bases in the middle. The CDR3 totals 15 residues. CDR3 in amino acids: CASSQFGVTNEKLFF. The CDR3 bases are TGTGCCAGCAGCCAATTCGGGGTGACTAATGAAAAACTGTTTTTT.

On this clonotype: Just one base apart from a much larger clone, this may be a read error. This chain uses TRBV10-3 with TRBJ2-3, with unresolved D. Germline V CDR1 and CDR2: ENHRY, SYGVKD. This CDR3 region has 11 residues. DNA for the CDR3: TGTACCATCAGTGGGTCAGATACGCAGTATTTT. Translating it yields CTISGSDTQYF.

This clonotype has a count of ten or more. The CDR3, as DNA: TGTGCCAGCATAGATGACGGCAGGGGATCAGCGGAGCTGTTTTTT. It encodes CASIDDGRGSAELFF. The chain combines TRBV6-6 with TRBJ2-2, with D possibly TRBD1 on 6 matching bases. With 7 bases removed from V and 10 bases from J, the gap between germline ends came to 22 bases. CDR3 length: 15 residues. Germline V lookup: CDR1 MNHNY, CDR2 SVGAGI (reference sequence).

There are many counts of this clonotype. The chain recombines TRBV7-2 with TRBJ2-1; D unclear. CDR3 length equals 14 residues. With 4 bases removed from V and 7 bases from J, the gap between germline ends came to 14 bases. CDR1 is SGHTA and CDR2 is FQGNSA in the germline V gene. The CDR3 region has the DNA TGTGCCAGCAGCTACTCGCCATTTGGGAATGAGCAGTTCTTC. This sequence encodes CASSYSPFGNEQFF.

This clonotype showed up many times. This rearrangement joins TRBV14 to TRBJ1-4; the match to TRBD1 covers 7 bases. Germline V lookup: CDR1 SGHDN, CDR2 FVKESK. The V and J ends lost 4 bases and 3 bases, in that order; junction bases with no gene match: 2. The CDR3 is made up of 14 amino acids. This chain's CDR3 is CASSRQGPNEKLFF. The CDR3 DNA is TGTGCCAGCAGCCGACAGGGACCTAATGAAAAACTGTTTTTT.

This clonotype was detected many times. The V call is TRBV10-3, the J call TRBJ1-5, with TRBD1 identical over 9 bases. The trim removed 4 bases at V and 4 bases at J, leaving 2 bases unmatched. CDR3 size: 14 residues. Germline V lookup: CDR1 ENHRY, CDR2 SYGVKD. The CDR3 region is CAISGGQGNQPQHF. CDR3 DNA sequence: TGTGCCATCAGTGGGGGACAGGGAAATCAGCCCCAGCATTTT.

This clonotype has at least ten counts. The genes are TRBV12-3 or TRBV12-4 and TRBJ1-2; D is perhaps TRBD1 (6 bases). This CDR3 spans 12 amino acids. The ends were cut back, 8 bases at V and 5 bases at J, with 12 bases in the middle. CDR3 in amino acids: CASRPQGYGYTF. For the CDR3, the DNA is TGTGCCAGCCGTCCCCAGGGGTATGGCTACACCTTC.

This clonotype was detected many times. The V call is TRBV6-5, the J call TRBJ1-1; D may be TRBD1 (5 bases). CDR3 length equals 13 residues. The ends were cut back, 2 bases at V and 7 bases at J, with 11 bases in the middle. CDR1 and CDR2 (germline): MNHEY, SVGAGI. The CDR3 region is CASSYGGVGEAFF. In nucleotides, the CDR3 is TGTGCCAGCAGTTACGGGGGGGTCGGTGAAGCTTTCTTT.